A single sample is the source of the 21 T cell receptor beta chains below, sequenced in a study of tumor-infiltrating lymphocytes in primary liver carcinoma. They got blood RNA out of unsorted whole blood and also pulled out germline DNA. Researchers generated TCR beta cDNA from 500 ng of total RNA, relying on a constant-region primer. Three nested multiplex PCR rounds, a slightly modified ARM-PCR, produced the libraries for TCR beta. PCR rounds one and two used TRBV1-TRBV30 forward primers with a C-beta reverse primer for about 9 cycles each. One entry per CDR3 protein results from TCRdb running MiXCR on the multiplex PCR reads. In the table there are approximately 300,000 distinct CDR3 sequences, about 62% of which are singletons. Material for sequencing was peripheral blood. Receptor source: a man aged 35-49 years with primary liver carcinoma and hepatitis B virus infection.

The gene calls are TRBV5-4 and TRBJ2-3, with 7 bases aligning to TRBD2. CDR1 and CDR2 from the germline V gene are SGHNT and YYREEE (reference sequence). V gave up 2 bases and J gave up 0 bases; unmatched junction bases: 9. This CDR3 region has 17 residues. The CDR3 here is CASSFVLTSASTDTQYF. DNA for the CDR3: TGTGCCAGCAGCTTTGTACTAACTAGCGCTAGCACAGATACGCAGTATTTT.

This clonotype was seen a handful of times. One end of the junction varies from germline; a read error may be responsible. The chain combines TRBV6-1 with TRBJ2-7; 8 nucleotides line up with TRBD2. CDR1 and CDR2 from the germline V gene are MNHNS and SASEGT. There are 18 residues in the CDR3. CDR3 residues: CASSEGWIDGRVSYEQYF. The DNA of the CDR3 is TGTGCCAGCAGTGAAGGCTGGATTGACGGGAGGGTATCCTACGAGCAGTATTTC.

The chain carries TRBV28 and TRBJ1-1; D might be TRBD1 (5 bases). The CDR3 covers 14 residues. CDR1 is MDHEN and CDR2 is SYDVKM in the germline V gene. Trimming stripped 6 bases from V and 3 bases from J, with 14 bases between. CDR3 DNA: TGTGCCAGCAGAATGGCTGGGGGAGACACTGAAGCTTTCTTT. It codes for CASRMAGGDTEAFF.

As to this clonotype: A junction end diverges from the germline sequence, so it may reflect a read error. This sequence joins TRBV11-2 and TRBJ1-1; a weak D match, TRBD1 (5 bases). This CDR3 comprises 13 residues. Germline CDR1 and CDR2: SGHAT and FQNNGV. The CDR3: CANSLEGYTEAFF. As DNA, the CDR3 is TGTGCCAACAGCCTGGAGGGGTACACTGAAGCTTTCTTT.

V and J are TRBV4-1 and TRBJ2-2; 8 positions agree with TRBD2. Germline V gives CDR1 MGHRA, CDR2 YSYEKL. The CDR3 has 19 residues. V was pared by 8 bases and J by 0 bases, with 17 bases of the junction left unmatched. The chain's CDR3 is CASGPRTGGEAPNTGELFF. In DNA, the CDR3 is TGCGCCAGCGGCCCGCGTACGGGAGGGGAGGCCCCGAACACCGGGGAGCTGTTTTTT.

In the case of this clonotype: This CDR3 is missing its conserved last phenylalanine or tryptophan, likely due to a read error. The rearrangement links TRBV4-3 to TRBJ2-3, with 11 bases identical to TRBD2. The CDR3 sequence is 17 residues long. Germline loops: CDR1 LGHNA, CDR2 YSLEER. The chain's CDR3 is CASSQDLASGRKDTQYY. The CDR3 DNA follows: TGCGCCAGCAGCCAAGATCTGGCTAGCGGGAGGAAGGATACACAGTATTAT.

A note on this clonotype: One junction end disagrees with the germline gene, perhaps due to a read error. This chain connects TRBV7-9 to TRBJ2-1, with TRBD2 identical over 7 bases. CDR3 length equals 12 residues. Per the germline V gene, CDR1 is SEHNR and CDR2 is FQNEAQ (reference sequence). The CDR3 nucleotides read TGTACCAGCATGCGGGGGACCGATGAGCAGTTCTTC. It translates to CTSMRGTDEQFF.

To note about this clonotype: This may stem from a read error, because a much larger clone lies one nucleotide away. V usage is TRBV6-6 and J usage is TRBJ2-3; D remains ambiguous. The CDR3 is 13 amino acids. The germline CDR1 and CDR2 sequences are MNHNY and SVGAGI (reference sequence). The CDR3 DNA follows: TGTGCCAGCAGCTCCCATCCCACAGATACGCGGTATTTT. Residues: CASSSHPTDTRYF.

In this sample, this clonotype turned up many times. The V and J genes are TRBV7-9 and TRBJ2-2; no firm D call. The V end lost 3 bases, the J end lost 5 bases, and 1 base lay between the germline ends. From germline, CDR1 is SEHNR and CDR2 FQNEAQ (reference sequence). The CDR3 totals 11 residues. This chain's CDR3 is CASSLTGELFF. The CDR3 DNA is TGTGCCAGCAGCTTGACCGGGGAGCTGTTTTTT.

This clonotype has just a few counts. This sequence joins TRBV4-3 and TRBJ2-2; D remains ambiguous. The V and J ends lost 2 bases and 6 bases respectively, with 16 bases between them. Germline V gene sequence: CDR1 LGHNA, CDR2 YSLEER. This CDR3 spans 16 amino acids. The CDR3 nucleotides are TGCGCCAGCAGCCAAAACCCAGAAGGAAACCCCGGGGAGCTGTTTTTT. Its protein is CASSQNPEGNPGELFF.

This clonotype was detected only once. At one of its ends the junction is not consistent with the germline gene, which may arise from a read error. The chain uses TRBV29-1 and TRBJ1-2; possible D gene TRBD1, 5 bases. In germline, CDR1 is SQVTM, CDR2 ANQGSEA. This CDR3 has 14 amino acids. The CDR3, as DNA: TGCAGCGTCGAAGTGGAAGAAGGGGTGGATGGCTACACCTTC. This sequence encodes CSVEVEEGVDGYTF.

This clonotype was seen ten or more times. DNA of the CDR3: TGTGCCCGCAGGGGCCCCTCCTACAATGAGCAGTTCTTC. Residues: CARRGPSYNEQFF. V usage is TRBV30 and J usage is TRBJ2-1, with D perhaps matching TRBD1 (6 bases). The CDR3 runs to 13 residues. V gave up 8 bases and J gave up 0 bases, with 11 bases separating them. Germline loops: CDR1 GTSNPN, CDR2 SVGIG (reference sequence).

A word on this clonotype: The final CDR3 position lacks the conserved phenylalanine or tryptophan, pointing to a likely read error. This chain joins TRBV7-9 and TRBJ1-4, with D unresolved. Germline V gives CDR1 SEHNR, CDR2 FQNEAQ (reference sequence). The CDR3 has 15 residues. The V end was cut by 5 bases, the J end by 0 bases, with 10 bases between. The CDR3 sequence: CASSHSQTTNEKLFL. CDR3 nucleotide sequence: TGTGCCAGCAGCCACTCTCAGACAACTAATGAAAAACTGTTTCTT.

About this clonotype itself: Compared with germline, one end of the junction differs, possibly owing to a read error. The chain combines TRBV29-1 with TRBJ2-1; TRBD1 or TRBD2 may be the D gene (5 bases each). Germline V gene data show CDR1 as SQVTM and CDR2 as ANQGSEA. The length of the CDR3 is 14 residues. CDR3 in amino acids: CSVARDQTYNGQFF. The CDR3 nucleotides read TGCAGCGTCGCGAGGGACCAAACTTACAATGGGCAGTTCTTC.

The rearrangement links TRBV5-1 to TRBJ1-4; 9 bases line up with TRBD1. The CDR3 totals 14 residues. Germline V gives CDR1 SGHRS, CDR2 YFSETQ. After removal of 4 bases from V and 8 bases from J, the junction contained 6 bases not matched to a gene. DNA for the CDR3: TGCGCCAGCAGCGCGGGACAGGGACAGGAAAAACTGTTTTTT. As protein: CASSAGQGQEKLFF.

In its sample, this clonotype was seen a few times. The CDR3 nucleotides are TGTGCCAGCAGCCCCTCCCAACCCGGGGCCTACGAGCAGTACTTC. Its protein product is CASSPSQPGAYEQYF. J is TRBJ2-7 and V is TRBV13; D may be TRBD2 (5 bases). Germline-derived CDR1 and CDR2 are PRHDT and FYEKMQ (reference sequence). CDR3 length: 15 residues. Trimming left V 5 bases short and J 2 bases short, with 16 bases between.

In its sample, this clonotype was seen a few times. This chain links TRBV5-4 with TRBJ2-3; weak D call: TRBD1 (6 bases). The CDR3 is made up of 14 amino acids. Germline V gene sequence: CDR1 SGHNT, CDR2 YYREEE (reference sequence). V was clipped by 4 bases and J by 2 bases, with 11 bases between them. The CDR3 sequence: CASSVYRVTDTQYF. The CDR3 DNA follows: TGTGCCAGCAGCGTTTACAGGGTCACAGATACGCAGTATTTT.

The CDR3 DNA is TGTGCCAGCAATGGTCCGGGAGGGCCGGGAGAGACCCAGTACTTC. Translation: CASNGPGGPGETQYF. This rearrangement joins TRBV2 to TRBJ2-5; the match to TRBD2 covers 8 bases. The CDR3 spans 15 residues. CDR1 is SNHLY and CDR2 is FYNNEI in the germline V gene. V dropped 7 bases and J dropped 4; count of bases not matched to a gene: 11.

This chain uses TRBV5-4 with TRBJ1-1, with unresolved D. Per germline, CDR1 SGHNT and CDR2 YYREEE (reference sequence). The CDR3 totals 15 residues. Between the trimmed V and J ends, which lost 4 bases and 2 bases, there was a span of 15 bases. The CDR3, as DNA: TGTGCCAGCAGCCCCGACGGGGTACGAAACACTGAAGCTTTCTTT. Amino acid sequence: CASSPDGVRNTEAFF.

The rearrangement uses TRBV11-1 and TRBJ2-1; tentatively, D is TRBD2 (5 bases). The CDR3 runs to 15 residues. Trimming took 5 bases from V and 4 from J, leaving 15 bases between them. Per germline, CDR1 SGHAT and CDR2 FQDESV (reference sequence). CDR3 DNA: TGTGCCAGCAGCGACTCTAGCATATCATACAATGAGCAGTTCTTC. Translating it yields CASSDSSISYNEQFF.

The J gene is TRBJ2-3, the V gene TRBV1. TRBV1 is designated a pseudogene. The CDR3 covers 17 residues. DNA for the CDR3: TGCACCAGCAGCCAAGATCGGCTCGGGGATAGCACAGATACGCAGTATTTT. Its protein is CTSSQDRLGDSTDTQYF.